Described below is a single TCR beta chain sequence and its context. Its antigen is still unknown. The sample belongs to a study of T-cell memory formation after mild COVID-19. Study context: Largely, TCR clusters stayed within a single donor.

Study results and limitations: Balance between CD4 and CD8 was seen in clones contracting day 15 to 85, and a CD4+ lean was seen in later expanders.

Constant-segment primers were used for 5'RACE, and the resulting TCR alpha and TCR beta cDNA libraries carried sample barcodes and UMIs. Via MiXCR, TCRdb re-called the 5' RACE reads, giving one row per CDR3 protein. There are about 400,000 distinct CDR3 sequences in the sample; about a sixth occur only once, and roughly a fifth lies in the top ten. Germline CDR1 LGHNA, CDR2 YSLEER. V lost 1 base and J 4 bases, leaving 10 bases between the germline ends. The CDR3 contains 15 residues. V and J are TRBV4-3 and TRBJ1-4; D is unresolved. Sequencing was carried out using PBMCs or a T cell subset sorted from them (not recorded which). This receptor was obtained from a man aged 18 to 30 who had mild COVID-19 (a few samples of this study predate the infection). Cell type and time point are not known. The CDR3 region is CASSQVALNNEKLFF. As DNA, the CDR3 is TGCGCCAGCAGCCAAGTCGCGCTGAATAATGAAAAACTGTTTTTT.